The rows below give T cell receptor beta chains drawn from one sample of a study of human T cells and chemical hapten exposure. TCRdb recomputed calls from the RACE reads with MiXCR, one row per CDR3 protein. The sample includes more than 300,000 distinct CDR3 sequences, more than 4.5% of them seen just once. This specimen was whole blood, taken in connection with sensitization to the hapten diphenylcyclopropenone (DPC). The receptors here all came from a woman between 50 and 59 years old with alopecia areata. Some clones in this sample may be carry-over from other donors' samples. The CDR3 runs from the conserved cysteine through the conserved F or W. The D gene is left open where the match is weak. Clone sizes are given selectively: once, few, many, or a class where the clone is expanded.

J	V	D	size	CDR3	DNA
TRBJ2-3	TRBV4-2	.	few	CASSQDPLTTDTQYF	TGTGCCAGCAGCCAAGATCCCCTAACCACGGATACGCAGTATTTT
TRBJ2-2	TRBV10-3	TRBD2	few	CAISGLADGELFF	TGTGCCATCAGTGGACTAGCGGACGGGGAGCTGTTTTTT
TRBJ1-5	TRBV6-5	.	many	CASSYVRGHGQPQHF	TGTGCCAGCAGTTACGTCCGGGGGCACGGGCAGCCCCAGCATTTT
TRBJ1-5	TRBV6-2/TRBV6-3	.	few	CASSYGGAQPQHF	TGTGCCAGCAGTTACGGAGGGGCCCAGCCCCAGCATTTT
TRBJ2-1	TRBV4-1	.	.	CASSQYLGSSYNEQFF	TGCGCCAGCAGCCAATATTTAGGGAGCTCCTACAATGAGCAGTTCTTC
TRBJ1-2	TRBV12-3/TRBV12-4	.	.	CASIPSGRTDYGYTF	TGTGCCAGCATCCCCTCAGGACGGACCGATTATGGCTACACCTTC
TRBJ1-1	TRBV5-1	.	.	CASSFEFLNTEAFF	TGCGCCAGCAGCTTCGAATTTCTGAACACTGAAGCTTTCTTT
TRBJ2-1	TRBV28	.	many	CATRGLLSYNEQFF	TGTGCCACCCGGGGTCTTCTCTCCTACAATGAGCAGTTCTTC
TRBJ1-3	TRBV20-1	.	.	CSAQGHSGNTIYF	TGCAGTGCCCAAGGGCACTCTGGAAACACCATATATTTT
TRBJ2-7	TRBV27	.	few	CASSTSYPGPYEQYF	TGTGCCAGCAGCACTAGCTACCCAGGGCCCTACGAGCAGTACTTC
TRBJ2-5	TRBV5-8	.	few	CASSLGADQETQYF	TGTGCCAGCAGCTTGGGAGCAGATCAAGAGACCCAGTACTTC
TRBJ2-1	TRBV12-3/TRBV12-4	.	.	CASTRGRGGLYNEQFF	TGTGCCAGCACCCGGGGTAGAGGGGGGCTCTACAATGAGCAGTTCTTC
TRBJ2-1	TRBV9	TRBD2	few	CASSGPERGDDNEQFF	TGTGCCAGCAGCGGGCCGGAGCGGGGGGACGATAATGAGCAGTTCTTC
TRBJ2-5	TRBV5-6	.	few	CASRGPQETQYF	TGTGCCAGCAGGGGACCGCAAGAGACCCAGTACTTC
TRBJ1-5	TRBV4-1	TRBD1	many	CASSREQGAEDHF	TGCGCCAGCAGCCGCGAACAGGGGGCTGAAGATCATTTT
TRBJ1-5	TRBV20-1	.	.	CSAISGGPVNQPQHF	TGCAGTGCTATCTCCGGGGGCCCCGTGAATCAGCCCCAGCATTTT
TRBJ1-5	TRBV7-8	.	many	CASSPYRVLSNQPQHF	TGTGCCAGCAGCCCTTACAGGGTTCTAAGCAATCAGCCCCAGCATTTT
TRBJ2-3	TRBV12-3/TRBV12-4	TRBD2	.	CASSLSGGARDTQYF	TGTGCCAGCAGTCTAAGCGGGGGGGCCCGAGATACGCAGTATTTT
TRBJ2-7	TRBV27	.	few	CASSYYDSYEQYF	TGTGCCAGCAGTTATTACGACTCCTACGAGCAGTACTTC
TRBJ1-6	TRBV6-5	.	few	CASSYTDFEGDGSPLHF	TGTGCCAGCAGTTACACGGATTTTGAAGGGGATGGTTCACCCCTCCACTTT
TRBJ1-5	TRBV12-3/TRBV12-4	.	few	CASSLGTPGPQHF	TGTGCCAGCAGTTTAGGCACCCCGGGGCCCCAGCATTTT
TRBJ2-7	TRBV20-1	.	.	CAIHRTPVGEQYF	TGCGCAATCCACAGGACCCCCGTGGGGGAGCAGTACTTC